This T cell receptor (beta chain) comes out of a study of identifying expanded T cells in peripheral blood. Findings and caveats of the study: Roughly 2-week clone count variance significantly increased as total template count grew. Differentially abundant clones: roughly 1.2 between replicates, about 15 at roughly 2 weeks, approximately 18 at four.

Assay: immunoSEQ multiplex PCR; the TCRdb copy retains only in-frame clones and omits some. Here the sample spans around 120,000 clones, about four fifths being singletons. Healthy donors had no documented immune events, such as infections, while sampled. With V trimmed by 5 bases and J by 3 bases, 18 bases remained unmatched. Germline CDR1 SGHTA, CDR2 FQGNSA. The CDR3 covers 18 residues. As regards this clone: Its matching antigen is unknown.

The receptor comes from a person aged 18 to 70 in good health. The gene calls are TRBV7-2 and TRBJ2-5, with TRBD1 matching 7 bases. Sequencing was done on a sample of blood. The CDR3 DNA is TGTGCCAGCAGCCAAGCCGGACTCAGGGGGACAACAGAAGAGACCCAGTACTTC. It codes for CASSQAGLRGTTEETQYF.